This entry lists 9 T cell receptor beta chains sequenced from one sample in a study of cytomegalovirus exposure and HLA in healthy donors. TCRdb's table, derived via immunoSEQ multiplex PCR, lists solely in-frame clones and lacks some. The data contain 260,000 or so clones, 88% of them seen just once; the ten biggest clones take up about 0.86%. The specimen was PBMCs. Receptors originate from a young woman in good health and CMV-seronegative.

The chain couples TRBV2 to TRBJ1-3, with TRBD1 matching 8 bases. The CDR3 spans 15 residues. The germline gives CDR1 SNHLY, CDR2 FYNNEI. After removal of 8 bases from V and 1 base from J, the junction contained 7 bases not matched to a gene. The CDR3 nucleotides read TGTGCCAGCGGACAGGGTGAAGGTTCTGGAAACACCATATATTTT. It yields the protein CASGQGEGSGNTIYF.

This clone was found once. V gene TRBV11-3 combines with J gene TRBJ2-7, with 7 positions matching TRBD2. In germline, CDR1 is SGHNT, CDR2 YENEEA. V trimming: 0 bases; J trimming: 3 bases; junction bases outside the gene matches: 5. This CDR3 has 15 residues. The CDR3 DNA reads TGTGCCAGCAGCTTAGAATTCCTAGCGGACTACGAGCAGTACTTC. It translates to CASSLEFLADYEQYF. The entire variable domain, with the rest obtained from reference TRBV11-3 and TRBJ2-7, is as follows: EAGVVQSPRYKIIEKKQPVAFWCNPISGHNTLYWYLQNLGQGPELLIRYENEEAVDDSQLPKDRFSAERLKGVDSTLKIQPAELGDSAVYLCASSLEFLADYEQYFGPGTRLTVT.

On this clone: Mismatch with germline at one junction end may stem from a read error. V usage is TRBV28 and J usage is TRBJ2-7, with 8 bases that match TRBD1. Germline values: CDR1 MDHEN, CDR2 SYDVKM. CDR3 length: 12 amino acids. In DNA form, the CDR3 reads TGTGCCAGCAGTTTAACCCGACAGGGGATTTTCTTC. It codes for CASSLTRQGIFF.

The genes are TRBV4-3 and TRBJ1-1; TRBD1 agrees at 7 bases. The CDR3 is 15 residues long. Germline CDR1 LGHNA, CDR2 YSLEER. With V trimmed by 0 bases and J by 5 bases, 6 bases remained unmatched. The CDR3 coding sequence is TGCGCCAGCAGCCAAGACCACAGGGGTGGGACTGAAGCTTTCTTT. Translated, it gives CASSQDHRGGTEAFF.

The V call is TRBV25-1, the J call TRBJ1-5; perhaps TRBD1 as D (5 bases). V lost 3 bases to trimming and J lost 2 bases, with 8 bases between them. This CDR3 comprises 14 residues. CDR1 and CDR2 (germline): MGHDK, SYGVNS. CDR3: CASSDPGRNQPQHF. DNA of the CDR3: TGTGCCAGCAGTGACCCAGGGCGCAATCAGCCCCAGCATTTT. The full variable domain, completed using reference TRBV25-1 and TRBJ1-5, is EADIYQTPRYLVIGTGKKITLECSQTMGHDKMYWYQQDPGMELHLIHYSYGVNSTEKGDLSSESTVSRIRTEHFPLTLESARPSHTSQYLCASSDPGRNQPQHFGDGTRLSIL.

CDR3 loop: CASSEITGNTEAFF. The CDR3 coding sequence is TGTGCCAGCAGTGAAATTACAGGGAACACTGAAGCTTTCTTT. The chain links TRBV2 to TRBJ1-1; TRBD1 is a possible D gene (5 bases). The germline gives CDR1 SNHLY, CDR2 FYNNEI. The CDR3 has 14 amino acids. Trimming removed 2 bases at V and 1 base at J, with 8 bases between.

The genes are TRBV6-6 and TRBJ1-1; a weak D match, TRBD1 (6 bases). This CDR3 region has 12 residues. Germline CDR1 reads MNHNY; CDR2 reads SVGAGI (reference sequence). V was pared by 4 bases and J by 6 bases, with 9 bases between. CDR3 coding DNA: TGTGCCAGCAGTTCAGGGGTTGCTGAAGCTTTCTTT. It is translated as CASSSGVAEAFF.

The chain has TRBV28 and TRBJ2-1, with 7 bases matching TRBD2. The V gene end was trimmed by 3 bases and the J gene end by 15 bases; junction bases not matched to a gene: 5. Germline lookup yields CDR1 MDHEN and CDR2 SYDVKM. The CDR3 totals 11 residues. The CDR3 spells CASSFGRASFF. CDR3 sequence (DNA): TGTGCCAGCAGTTTTGGGAGGGCCTCGTTCTTC.

The chain is built from TRBV19 and TRBJ2-1; perhaps TRBD2 as D (5 bases). Trimming shortened V by 5 bases and J by 5 bases, and 19 bases separated the two germline ends. CDR1 and CDR2 (germline): LNHDA, SQIVND (reference sequence). The CDR3 covers 16 residues. The CDR3 nucleotides read TGTGCCAGTAGTTACCGGGAAAACTATATTAACAATGAGCAGTTCTTC. Its protein is CASSYRENYINNEQFF.